The T cell receptor (beta chain) described here comes from a study of T-cell memory formation after mild COVID-19. MiXCR was run by TCRdb on the 5' RACE reads, yielding one entry per CDR3 protein. Among 45,000 to 65,000 distinct CDR3 sequences listed, over 8.5% were seen once. In its sample, this clonotype was seen many times. Trimming took off 1 base at V and 2 bases at J, with 6 bases between the two ends. CDR3 length: 13 amino acids. CDR1 is SGHKS, CDR2 YYEKEE, per germline (reference sequence). The material sequenced was PBMCs or a T cell subset sorted from them (not recorded which). The receptor was isolated from an adult woman who had mild COVID-19 (a few samples of this study predate the infection). Cell type and time point are not known. V usage is TRBV5-5 and J usage is TRBJ1-2; D gene uncertain. Written as DNA, the CDR3 is TGTGCCAGCAGCTTGCAAGGCAACTATGGCTACACCTTC. Translated, it gives CASSLQGNYGYTF.